Below, 2 T cell receptor beta chains from the same sample are listed, as sequenced in a study of cytomegalovirus exposure and HLA in healthy donors (dated by TCRdb to about 2017). The library was obtained by the immunoSEQ multiplex PCR assay. A mixture of 60 forward primers for TCR Vbeta segments and 13 reverse primers for TCR Jbeta segments was used in the multiplex PCR. This immuneACCESS table, as held by TCRdb, lists in-frame sequences with V and J called but not all clones. Of the missing ones, under half trace to an unresolved V gene in checked studies; the others have no known cause. For this sample the table gives tens of thousands of clones, of which 50% to 75% were detected only once. About 3.9% of the sample comes from the top ten. Material: PBMCs. The receptors were gathered from a man aged 25 to 40 in good health and CMV-seronegative.

The chain uses TRBV11-2 and TRBJ1-2; D unresolved. Trimming pared 2 bases from V and 3 bases from J, leaving 10 bases between. Looked up from germline, CDR1 is SGHAT and CDR2 is FQNNGV. This CDR3 is 14 amino acids long. The CDR3 spells CASSLWQVDYGYTF. The CDR3 nucleotides read TGTGCCAGCAGCTTATGGCAGGTTGACTATGGCTACACCTTC.

This clone has only a few counts. CDR3 sequence: CASSKSSRDNNSPLHF. In nucleotides, the CDR3 is TGTGCCAGCAGCAAAAGTTCAAGAGATAATAATTCACCCCTCCACTTT. This chain connects TRBV21-1 to TRBJ1-6. TRBV21-1 is tagged as a pseudogene. The CDR3 consists of 16 residues.